The 18 T cell receptor beta chains presented below share a single source sample, sequenced in a study of beta chain features in type 1 diabetes. TCRB transcripts that were expressed got sequenced, as all of the isolated RNA had been reverse transcribed. Assay used: immunoSEQ multiplex PCR; TCRdb lists only in-frame clones, some missing. The data hold around 400,000 clones, with about 15% observed a single time. Sequenced material: naive CD4+ T cells from blood. Source of these receptors: a woman aged 18-29 years in good health.

This clone has more than one count but fewer than ten. The chain is built from TRBV29-1 and TRBJ1-3; D ambiguous. CDR1 is SQVTM and CDR2 is ANQGSEA in the germline V gene. Trimming cost V 4 bases and J 0 bases, with 4 bases left between them. The CDR3 runs 12 residues. CDR3 residues: CSVVLSGNTIYF. The CDR3 nucleotides are TGCAGCGTTGTTCTCTCTGGAAACACCATATATTTT.

The chain is built from TRBV18 and TRBJ2-7; a possible D gene is TRBD1 (6 bases). Trimming pared 3 bases from V and 3 bases from J, leaving 15 bases between. The germline V gene has CDR1 KGHSH and CDR2 LQKENI. This CDR3 region has 15 residues. CDR3 sequence reads: CASSPYEGHLYEQYF. CDR3 sequence (DNA): TGTGCCAGCTCACCCTACGAGGGACACCTCTACGAGCAGTACTTC. The full variable domain, completed using reference TRBV18 and TRBJ2-7, is NAGVMQNPRHLVRRRGQEARLRCSPMKGHSHVYWYRQLPEEGLKFMVYLQKENIIDESGMPKERFSAEFPKEGPSILRIQQVVRGDSAAYFCASSPYEGHLYEQYFGPGTRLTVT.

The chain is built from TRBV6-5 and TRBJ2-7; 8 bases align to TRBD1. This CDR3 has 13 amino acids. CDR1 is MNHEY, CDR2 SVGAGI, per germline. V trimming: 6 bases; J trimming: 5 bases; junction bases outside the gene matches: 6. The CDR3 sequence is CASRQDRVDEQYF. The CDR3 nucleotides are TGTGCCAGCAGGCAGGACAGGGTCGACGAGCAGTACTTC.

This rearrangement joins TRBV14 to TRBJ1-2; TRBD1 agrees at 8 bases. This CDR3 is 13 amino acids long. V lost 5 bases to trimming and J lost 3 bases; unmatched junction nucleotides: 2. The germline V gene has CDR1 SGHDN and CDR2 FVKESK. The CDR3 loop is CASSAGQDYGYTF. The CDR3 coding sequence is TGTGCCAGCAGCGCGGGACAGGACTATGGCTACACCTTC.

A few counts support this clone. The rearrangement uses TRBV6-9 and TRBJ2-1; 7 bases agree with TRBD1. The CDR3 is 17 residues long. CDR1 MNHGY and CDR2 SVAAGI come from the germline V gene. The trim removed 5 bases at V and 0 bases at J, leaving 10 bases unmatched. CDR3 DNA: TGTGCCAGCAGTGGTCAGGGACAGCGGTACTCCTACAATGAGCAGTTCTTC. This codes for CASSGQGQRYSYNEQFF.

Here the CDR3 DNA reads TGCGCCAGCAGCCAAGGCAGGGATACCTACTATGGCTACACCTTC. Protein: CASSQGRDTYYGYTF. The gene calls are TRBV4-1 and TRBJ1-2; D perhaps matches TRBD1 (5 bases). The CDR3 has 15 residues. The germline V gene encodes CDR1 MGHRA and CDR2 YSYEKL. V was shortened by 1 base and J by 3 bases, with 12 bases between the two germline ends.

This clone appeared a few times. The DNA of the CDR3 is TGCAGCGTTGAAGAGGCGGCAGGGGGTATAGACGAGCAGTACTTC. Its translation is CSVEEAAGGIDEQYF. The chain combines TRBV29-1 with TRBJ2-7; 7 nucleotides align to TRBD1. This CDR3 is 15 amino acids long. V was pared by 0 bases and J by 5 bases, with 10 bases of the junction left unmatched. The germline V gene has CDR1 SQVTM and CDR2 ANQGSEA.

This clone has only a few counts. The chain combines TRBV7-2 with TRBJ2-7; 9 nucleotides align to TRBD1. V gave up 7 bases and J gave up 6 bases; unmatched junction bases: 16. Germline V gene sequence: CDR1 SGHTA, CDR2 FQGNSA. The CDR3 totals 16 residues. This CDR3 reads CASTYGGTGTVSEQYF. In DNA, the CDR3 is TGTGCCAGCACCTACGGAGGGACAGGGACCGTAAGCGAGCAGTACTTC.

The genes are TRBV4-2 and TRBJ2-1; 12 bases map to TRBD2. Trimming removed 0 bases from V and 7 bases from J; junction bases left unmatched: 1. CDR3 length: 15 amino acids. Germline CDR1 reads LGHNA; CDR2 reads YNFKEQ. The CDR3 spells CASSQETSGRNEQFF. CDR3 bases: TGTGCCAGCAGCCAAGAAACTAGCGGGAGGAATGAGCAGTTCTTC.

In its sample, this clone was seen a few times. V gene TRBV30 combines with J gene TRBJ2-1, with D perhaps TRBD2 (5 bases). Trimming took 2 bases from V and 8 from J, leaving 10 bases between them. This CDR3 contains 12 residues. Germline CDR1 reads GTSNPN; CDR2 reads SVGIG (reference sequence). DNA for the CDR3: TGTGCCTGGAGTTTTGGGGAGCATGAGCAGTTCTTC. It yields the protein CAWSFGEHEQFF.

The chain couples TRBV28 to TRBJ1-2; D is uncertain. Germline V lookup: CDR1 MDHEN, CDR2 SYDVKM. This CDR3 has 12 amino acids. V lost 5 bases and J 8 bases, leaving 12 bases between the germline ends. CDR3 sequence: CASSPPPGGYTF. Here the CDR3 DNA reads TGTGCCAGCAGTCCCCCCCCGGGAGGCTACACCTTC.

The table lists this clone with a few counts. The CDR3 sequence is CASSNYTFRGSWWFF. The DNA of the CDR3 is TGTGCCAGCAGCAACTATACGTTCCGGGGGTCGTGGTGGTTCTTT. This rearrangement joins TRBV7-9 to TRBJ1-1, with D maybe TRBD1 (5 bases). The CDR3 runs 15 residues. Per the germline V gene, CDR1 is SEHNR and CDR2 is FQNEAQ (reference sequence). Trimming stripped 5 bases from V and 14 bases from J, with 27 bases between.

There are a few counts of this clone. This chain connects TRBV6-4 to TRBJ2-2; TRBD1 is a possible D gene (6 bases). The V and J ends lost 5 bases and 5 bases respectively, with 9 bases between them. Germline V gene data show CDR1 as MRHNA and CDR2 as SNTAGT. There are 13 residues in the CDR3. The CDR3 region is CASSRRGTGELFF. The CDR3 nucleotides are TGTGCCAGCAGTAGAAGGGGGACCGGGGAGCTGTTTTTT.

The rearrangement links TRBV4-3 to TRBJ2-3; 7 bases align to TRBD1. The CDR3 runs to 16 residues. The junction had 13 bases not matched to a gene; V was cut back by 4 bases and J by 6 bases. CDR1 is LGHNA, CDR2 YSLEER, per germline. Here the CDR3 DNA reads TGCGCCAGCAGCCCCTACAGGGGCGCAGTATGGGATACGCAGTATTTT. This gives the protein CASSPYRGAVWDTQYF.

The rearrangement joins TRBV28 to TRBJ2-6, with D perhaps matching TRBD1 (6 bases). This CDR3 has 15 residues. Trimming took 6 bases from V and 1 from J, leaving 10 bases between them. Germline V gene sequence: CDR1 MDHEN, CDR2 SYDVKM. CDR3 DNA sequence: TGTGCCAGCAGGGACAGTGGTTCTGGGGCCAACGTCCTGACTTTC. Residues: CASRDSGSGANVLTF.

The chain uses TRBV29-1 and TRBJ1-1; D possibly corresponds to TRBD1 (5 bases). Trimming left V 4 bases short and J 3 bases short, with 15 bases between. Germline lookup yields CDR1 SQVTM and CDR2 ANQGSEA. This CDR3 region has 14 residues. This CDR3 is CSVVFGRQHTEAFF. The CDR3, as DNA: TGCAGCGTTGTGTTCGGCCGACAGCACACTGAAGCTTTCTTT.

This clone was counted a few times. The chain links TRBV5-1 to TRBJ2-7, with 9 bases lining up with TRBD2. This CDR3 comprises 16 residues. The trim removed 2 bases at V and 2 bases at J, leaving 8 bases unmatched. Looked up from germline, CDR1 is SGHRS and CDR2 is YFSETQ. The CDR3 loop reads CASSFAGAGGPYEQYF. The CDR3 DNA follows: TGCGCCAGCAGCTTTGCTGGAGCGGGAGGTCCCTACGAGCAGTACTTC.

The J gene is TRBJ2-1, the V gene TRBV7-6; 8 bases are shared with TRBD1. Germline CDR1 and CDR2: SGHVS and FNYEAQ. Trimming removed 5 bases from V and 10 bases from J; junction bases left unmatched: 13. There are 15 residues in the CDR3. CDR3 in amino acids: CASSLQAGTGNEQFF. The CDR3 DNA reads as TGTGCCAGCAGCCTACAGGCCGGGACAGGCAACGAGCAGTTCTTC.